This entry concerns a single T cell receptor beta chain. A single record per CDR3 protein comes from TCRdb applying MiXCR to the RACE reads. Of roughly 98,000 distinct CDR3 sequences listed, 12% are singletons. These data are taken from a study of human T cells and chemical hapten exposure. Study-level background: Patch testing was performed with 0.01% DPC on the upper back, with reading at 6 days.

Time point in this sample: patch test 1, 2 weeks after DPC sensitization. Treatment meaning: therapeutic diphenylcyclopropenone sensitization with weekly scalp DPC. The sample consisted of whole blood, taken in connection with sensitization to the hapten diphenylcyclopropenone (DPC). The source is a woman aged 40-49 years with alopecia areata. Some clones in this sample may be carry-over from other donors' samples.

For the CDR3, the DNA is TGTGCCACCCTCGACTCCGCCTACGAGCAGTACTTC. Protein: CATLDSAYEQYF. The V call is TRBV10-3, the J call TRBJ2-7, with no clear D. Germline values: CDR1 ENHRY, CDR2 SYGVKD. The germline V and J ends were trimmed by 10 bases and 2 bases, with 12 bases remaining between them. This CDR3 spans 12 amino acids.